The 28 T cell receptor beta chains given below trace back to one sample, sequenced in a study of blood T cell repertoires in COVID-19. Produced via immunoSEQ multiplex PCR; TCRdb's table is partial and in-frame only. The sample lists about 300,000 clones; around 89% were seen once. Sequencing was performed on peripheral blood. The origin of the receptors is a woman aged 25-40 years with COVID-19, enrolled during active disease.

This chain joins TRBV28 and TRBJ1-3; D call uncertain. This CDR3 has 16 amino acids. The V end lost 6 bases, the J end lost 0 bases, and 15 bases lay between the germline ends. Germline-derived CDR1 and CDR2 are MDHEN and SYDVKM. The CDR3 nucleotides read TGTGCCAGCAGACCGGTCCTACGGTCCTCTGGAAACACCATATATTTT. Translated, it gives CASRPVLRSSGNTIYF.

This sequence joins TRBV11-2 and TRBJ1-2, with TRBD1 as a possible D gene (5 bases). Germline CDR1 reads SGHAT; CDR2 reads FQNNGV. V was shortened by 0 bases and J by 2 bases, with 10 bases between the two germline ends. This CDR3 is 15 amino acids long. The CDR3 bases are TGTGCCAGCAGCTTAGACGACAGCTCCAACTATGGCTACACCTTC. It encodes CASSLDDSSNYGYTF.

The J gene is TRBJ1-2, the V gene TRBV5-4; 9 bases line up with TRBD1. Germline V lookup: CDR1 SGHNT, CDR2 YYREEE (reference sequence). This CDR3 has 15 residues. V shed 0 bases and J 6 bases; nucleotides not matched to a gene: 6. In DNA form, the CDR3 reads TGTGCCAGCAGCTTGGTAATGGGACAGGGAGATGGCTACACCTTC. Encoded protein: CASSLVMGQGDGYTF.

The chain joins TRBV13 to TRBJ1-4; 10 bases are shared with TRBD1. Germline CDR1 and CDR2: PRHDT and FYEKMQ (reference sequence). The CDR3 is 17 residues long. Germline trimming cut 3 bases from V and 10 bases from J; bases unmatched to any gene: 14. DNA of the CDR3: TGTGCCAGCAGCTTGGGGATTCCGGGACAGGGGTTCGGAAAACTGTTTTTT. This encodes CASSLGIPGQGFGKLFF.

This clone was counted a few times. The rearrangement joins TRBV29-1 to TRBJ2-1; no firm D call. Per germline, CDR1 SQVTM and CDR2 ANQGSEA. The CDR3 has 11 residues. The V gene lost 1 base and the J gene lost 4 bases, with 2 bases spanning the gap. The CDR3 DNA follows: TGCAGCGTTGAAGTATACAATGAGCAGTTCTTC. It codes for CSVEVYNEQFF.

CDR3: CASSYTSGSEQFF. CDR3 bases: TGTGCCAGCAGTTACACCTCAGGGTCTGAGCAGTTCTTC. The rearrangement uses TRBV6-2 or TRBV6-3 and TRBJ2-1; a weak D match, TRBD1 (5 bases). The CDR3 loop spans 13 amino acids. CDR1 and CDR2 from the germline V gene are MNHEY and SVGEGT. Trimming took 2 bases from V and 9 from J, leaving 11 bases between them.

This rearrangement joins TRBV2 to TRBJ1-4; TRBD1 matches at 10 bases. CDR3 length: 16 residues. Unmatched junction bases numbered 9, after V lost 6 bases and J lost 5 bases. CDR1 is SNHLY and CDR2 is FYNNEI in the germline V gene. DNA of the CDR3: TGTGCCAGCAGAGAGGACAGGGGGGGGCGAAATGAAAAACTGTTTTTT. Its translation is CASREDRGGRNEKLFF.

V usage is TRBV11-2 and J usage is TRBJ2-7, with D possibly TRBD1 on 5 matching bases. V lost 5 bases and J 4 bases, leaving 12 bases between the germline ends. The CDR3 covers 13 residues. The germline gives CDR1 SGHAT, CDR2 FQNNGV. The CDR3 DNA follows: TGTGCCAGCAGCCCTGGTGACAGTTACGAGCAGTACGTC. Residues: CASSPGDSYEQYV.

The chain carries TRBV4-3 and TRBJ1-6; TRBD1 agrees at 8 bases. Germline V lookup: CDR1 LGHNA, CDR2 YSLEER. This CDR3 spans 18 amino acids. V trimming: 0 bases; J trimming: 10 bases; junction bases outside the gene matches: 14. CDR3 DNA: TGCGCCAGCAGCCAAGACGCCGGGACAGGCCTTCTTGCATCACCCCTCCACTTT. Translating gives CASSQDAGTGLLASPLHF.

The chain combines TRBV4-2 with TRBJ1-2, with D possibly TRBD1 on 5 matching bases. With 0 bases removed from V and 5 bases from J, the gap between germline ends came to 7 bases. CDR3 length equals 13 residues. In germline, CDR1 is LGHNA, CDR2 YNFKEQ. The CDR3 loop reads CASSQEQDYGYTF. As DNA, the CDR3 is TGTGCCAGCAGCCAAGAACAGGATTATGGCTACACCTTC.

This clone was detected once. This sequence joins TRBV28 and TRBJ2-1; 13 positions agree with TRBD2. The CDR3 length is 17 residues. The germline gives CDR1 MDHEN, CDR2 SYDVKM. The trim removed 6 bases at V and 5 bases at J, leaving 10 bases unmatched. In nucleotides, the CDR3 is TGTGCCAGCAGCTTCCGAGCGGGACTAGCGGGGAACAATGAGCAGTTCTTC. Its protein is CASSFRAGLAGNNEQFF. Together with reference TRBV28 and TRBJ2-1, the CDR3 gives the full variable domain: DVKVTQSSRYLVKRTGEKVFLECVQDMDHENMFWYRQDPGLGLRLIYFSYDVKMKEKGDIPEGYSVSREKKERFSLILESASTNQTSMYLCASSFRAGLAGNNEQFFGPGTRLTVL.

This clone was seen at least ten times. This chain connects TRBV30 to TRBJ1-3; no definite D call. CDR3 length: 12 amino acids. Germline values: CDR1 GTSNPN, CDR2 SVGIG (reference sequence). Trimming cost V 2 bases and J 2 bases, with 4 bases left between them. CDR3 sequence reads: CAWSSTGNTIYF. CDR3 bases: TGTGCCTGGAGTTCCACTGGAAACACCATATATTTT.

This clone has a single count. The J gene is TRBJ1-5, the V gene TRBV7-2, with D maybe TRBD1 (6 bases). CDR1 is SGHTA and CDR2 is FQGNSA in the germline V gene. Trimming shortened V by 3 bases and J by 4 bases, and 13 bases separated the two germline ends. The CDR3 extends over 15 amino acids. CDR3 loop: CASSFQGTSNQPQHF. In nucleotides, the CDR3 is TGTGCCAGCAGCTTTCAGGGGACATCGAATCAGCCCCAGCATTTT. Full variable domain (outside the CDR3, taken from reference TRBV7-2 and TRBJ1-5): GAGVSQSPSNKVTEKGKDVELRCDPISGHTALYWYRQSLGQGLEFLIYFQGNSAPDKSGLPSDRFSAERTGGSVSTLTIQRTQQEDSAVYLCASSFQGTSNQPQHFGDGTRLSIL.

The V call is TRBV6-5, the J call TRBJ1-1; weak D call: TRBD1 (6 bases). CDR1 and CDR2 (germline): MNHEY, SVGAGI. This CDR3 has 15 amino acids. The V and J ends lost 2 bases and 5 bases respectively, with 15 bases between them. The DNA for the CDR3 is TGTGCCAGCAGTTACGGAACAGGGAGGGTAACTGAAGCTTTCTTT. This encodes CASSYGTGRVTEAFF.

V gene TRBV6-5 combines with J gene TRBJ1-6, with a possible D match to TRBD1 (6 bases). The V end lost 2 bases, the J end lost 8 bases, and 16 bases lay between the germline ends. Germline V lookup: CDR1 MNHEY, CDR2 SVGAGI. CDR3 size: 16 residues. The chain's CDR3 is CASSYPRGQGDSPLHF. The CDR3 coding sequence is TGTGCCAGCAGTTACCCCAGGGGCCAGGGTGATTCACCCCTCCACTTT.

The chain combines TRBV19 with TRBJ1-2, with D possibly matching TRBD1 (6 bases). With 5 bases removed from V and 0 bases from J, the gap between germline ends came to 22 bases. CDR1 LNHDA and CDR2 SQIVND come from the germline V gene (reference sequence). The CDR3 runs 18 residues. This CDR3 reads CASSVRGGTFTANYGYTF. CDR3 DNA: TGTGCCAGTAGTGTTAGAGGGGGAACTTTCACAGCTAACTATGGCTACACCTTC.

The chain joins TRBV9 to TRBJ2-1; TRBD2 matches 10 bases. The CDR3 covers 18 residues. The V gene end was trimmed by 4 bases and the J gene end by 8 bases; junction bases not matched to a gene: 18. The V gene's germline CDR1 is SGDLS and CDR2 YYNGEE. The CDR3 DNA sequence: TGTGCCAGCAGCCACACCTTAGCGGGGGGACCTGCTGTCGATGAGCAGTTCTTC. Residues: CASSHTLAGGPAVDEQFF. Together with reference TRBV9 and TRBJ2-1, the CDR3 gives the full variable domain: DSGVTQTPKHLITATGQRVTLRCSPRSGDLSVYWYQQSLDQGLQFLIQYYNGEERAKGNILERFSAQQFPDLHSELNLSSLELGDSALYFCASSHTLAGGPAVDEQFFGPGTRLTVL.

The chain employs TRBV20-1 and TRBJ2-6; weak D call: TRBD1 (5 bases). V was clipped by 3 bases and J by 0 bases, with 21 bases between them. The CDR3 spans 19 residues. Germline V lookup: CDR1 DFQATT, CDR2 SNEGSKA (reference sequence). CDR3 DNA sequence: TGCAGTGCTAGTCCCGGGTTCAGGGTTTTAAGCTCTGGGGCCAACGTCCTGACTTTC. It specifies CSASPGFRVLSSGANVLTF.

The rearrangement uses TRBV4-3 and TRBJ2-7; no clear D. This CDR3 region has 15 residues. The V end lost 1 base, the J end lost 3 bases, and 13 bases lay between the germline ends. Germline V gene data show CDR1 as LGHNA and CDR2 as YSLEER. The CDR3 region is CASSQGVADFYEQYF. The CDR3 region has the DNA TGCGCCAGCAGCCAAGGGGTTGCGGATTTCTACGAGCAGTACTTC.

The chain carries TRBV7-2 and TRBJ2-7; tentatively, D is TRBD1 (5 bases). Trimming took 5 bases from V and 5 from J, leaving 16 bases between them. The CDR3 is made up of 14 amino acids. CDR1 and CDR2 from the germline V gene are SGHTA and FQGNSA. The CDR3 DNA is TGTGCCAGCAGCGGGCAGGGTAATTCGGACGAGCAGTACGTC. As protein: CASSGQGNSDEQYV.

The chain couples TRBV2 to TRBJ1-2; D not certain. V shed 8 bases and J shed 4 bases, with 14 bases lying between them. CDR1 and CDR2 from the germline V gene are SNHLY and FYNNEI. The CDR3 extends over 13 amino acids. The CDR3 nucleotides read TGTGCCAGCTTTCCACATTTTTCCTATGGCTACACCTTC. This encodes CASFPHFSYGYTF.

V and J are TRBV7-6 and TRBJ2-2; D is undetermined. V lost 2 bases, J lost 7 bases, and 5 bases lay in between. This CDR3 contains 12 residues. The germline V gene encodes CDR1 SGHVS and CDR2 FNYEAQ. CDR3 sequence (DNA): TGTGCCAGCAGCTTATCAGTCGGGGAGCTGTTTTTT. Encoded protein: CASSLSVGELFF.

This sequence joins TRBV4-3 and TRBJ1-2; D gene unclear. Between the trimmed V and J ends, which lost 0 bases and 3 bases, there was a span of 8 bases. The CDR3 sequence is 14 residues long. Germline CDR1 LGHNA, CDR2 YSLEER. CDR3 loop: CASSQDVSDYGYTF. The CDR3 nucleotides are TGCGCCAGCAGCCAAGATGTAAGCGACTATGGCTACACCTTC.

The chain is built from TRBV6-5 and TRBJ1-4, with D unclear. CDR1 and CDR2 from the germline V gene are MNHEY and SVGAGI. The V gene lost 0 bases and the J gene lost 8 bases, with 13 bases spanning the gap. The CDR3 has 15 residues. CDR3 region: CASSYSGRVWEKLFF. CDR3 DNA: TGTGCCAGCAGTTACTCCGGGAGGGTTTGGGAAAAACTGTTTTTT.

V usage is TRBV4-1 and J usage is TRBJ2-2; the match to TRBD2 covers 8 bases. V lost 4 bases to trimming and J lost 6 bases; unmatched junction nucleotides: 4. The CDR3 extends over 14 amino acids. Germline V lookup: CDR1 MGHRA, CDR2 YSYEKL. CDR3: CASSRIAGPGELFF. The CDR3 bases are TGCGCCAGCAGCCGTATAGCGGGGCCCGGGGAGCTGTTTTTT.

The V gene is TRBV7-6, the J gene TRBJ2-2; D might be TRBD1 (7 bases). The CDR3 totals 15 residues. The ends were cut back, 1 base at V and 4 bases at J, with 10 bases in the middle. Germline values: CDR1 SGHVS, CDR2 FNYEAQ. The DNA of the CDR3 is TGTGCCAGCAGCTTAGTCAGGGGGGCCACCGGGGAGCTGTTTTTT. Amino acids: CASSLVRGATGELFF.

The genes are TRBV5-6 and TRBJ1-4, with TRBD1 identical over 7 bases. The V and J ends lost 4 bases and 3 bases, in that order; junction bases with no gene match: 3. The germline V gene has CDR1 SGHDT and CDR2 YYEEEE. This CDR3 is built from 14 residues. Here the CDR3 reads CASSQGDANEKLFF. CDR3 DNA sequence: TGTGCCAGCAGCCAGGGGGACGCTAATGAAAAACTGTTTTTT.

This chain connects TRBV3-1 (or the pseudogene TRBV3-2) to TRBJ1-2, with 7 bases matching TRBD1. Germline values: CDR1 LGHDT, CDR2 YNNKEL (reference sequence). The CDR3 spans 16 residues. V dropped 1 base and J dropped 6; count of bases not matched to a gene: 11. The DNA of the CDR3 is TGTGCCAGCAGCCAAGTTTCGCGTGGACAGGTTGATGGCTACACCTTC. This codes for CASSQVSRGQVDGYTF.